Sequencing of this T cell receptor (beta chain) was carried out in a study of CD8 T cells in ankylosing spondylitis. Study observations and caveats: A CD8+ phenotype characterized the disease-linked clones, which were relatively rare in peripheral blood. Researchers reportedly found disease-linked clones significantly enriched in matched ankylosing spondylitis synovial fluid. Earlier literature documents some of the motif variants in reactive arthritis synovial fluid and blood. Seemingly distinctive of ankylosing spondylitis blood was a TCR beta motif formed by eight highly homologous variants.

V shed 2 bases, J shed 4 bases, and the junction held 4 bases outside the gene matches. The germline gives CDR1 SGHDN, CDR2 FVKESK. CDR3 length: 15 residues. On this clonotype: As yet, its antigen is unknown.

Making the TCR beta libraries involved quantitative 5'-RACE with molecular barcodes. TCRdb processed the 5' RACE reads anew with MiXCR; each CDR3 protein has one entry. Here the sample spans over 600,000 distinct CDR3 sequences, 15% to 20% being singletons. The clonotype originates from a male donor with ankylosing spondylitis. V and J are TRBV14 and TRBJ2-5; 10 bases fit TRBD1. The sequenced material came from blood, either unsorted or a sorted T cell fraction (not recorded which). The CDR3 sequence: CASSQFRDRGETQYF. CDR3 in DNA: TGTGCCAGCAGCCAATTCCGGGACAGGGGAGAGACCCAGTACTTC.